The T cell receptor (beta chain) under discussion was sequenced for a study of cytomegalovirus exposure and HLA in healthy donors. General observations from the study: The CMV antigen specificity of a few CMV-associated chains was confirmed through in vitro analysis. The study had only CMV serostatus as immune exposure information.

The PCR made use of 60 Vbeta and 13 Jbeta primers. In the authors' methods: Tens of millions of unique TCR beta chains, some 10 million of them shared, were counted by a later analysis. Profiling relied on immunoSEQ multiplex PCR, and the TCRdb table lists in-frame clones only, not all of them. V, J and clone size were drawn from that table, and D and trimming were deduced from the DNA. The table lists 98,000 or so clones, about three quarters of them singletons. Of note for this clone: Its antigen remains unidentified.

Germline V gene sequence: CDR1 SEHNR, CDR2 FQNEAQ (reference sequence). This CDR3 has 15 residues. V lost 1 base to trimming and J lost 6 bases; unmatched junction nucleotides: 3. Source material: PBMCs. The clonotype originates from a human donor in good health. This chain connects TRBV7-9 to TRBJ2-1; TRBD2 matches at 10 bases. The CDR3 spells CASSLGAGGPNEQFF. The DNA of the CDR3 is TGTGCCAGCAGCTTAGGAGCGGGAGGGCCCAATGAGCAGTTCTTC. Full variable domain (outside the CDR3, taken from reference TRBV7-9 and TRBJ2-1): DTGVSQNPRHKITKRGQNVTFRCDPISEHNRLYWYRQTLGQGPEFLTYFQNEAQLEKSRLLSDRFSAERPKGSFSTLEIQRTEQGDSAMYLCASSLGAGGPNEQFFGPGTRLTVL.